These 8 T cell receptor beta chains share one sample of origin, sequenced in a study of shared clonotypes between healthy human individuals. TCRdb's copy holds only in-frame clones and misses some; the assay was immunoSEQ multiplex PCR. The data hold about 820,000 clones, with 80% to 95% observed a single time. Naive CD8 populations comprised CD45RO-negative cells positively selected for CCR7, excluding terminally differentiated effector memory CD45RA+ cells. Sequenced sample: naive CD8+ T cells sorted from blood. The source is a man aged 25-45 years in good health.

V is TRBV28 and J is TRBJ2-7; 7 nucleotides agree with TRBD2. CDR1 is MDHEN, CDR2 SYDVKM, per germline. Trimming took 7 bases from V and 2 from J; bases not matched to a gene: 8. The CDR3 runs to 14 residues. The CDR3 sequence: CASNPPGLAYEQYF. CDR3 sequence (DNA): TGTGCCAGCAACCCTCCCGGACTAGCCTACGAGCAGTACTTC.

V and J are TRBV6-6 and TRBJ2-7; the D gene is possibly TRBD2 (6 bases). The CDR3 loop spans 16 amino acids. V was clipped by 0 bases and J by 2 bases, with 14 bases between them. The germline V gene has CDR1 MNHNY and CDR2 SVGAGI (reference sequence). The CDR3 loop is CASSYSPWDSAYEQYF. In DNA, the CDR3 is TGTGCCAGCAGTTACTCCCCCTGGGACTCCGCCTACGAGCAGTACTTC.

This clone occurred a few times. This CDR3 is CASSSAGTGELFF. DNA of the CDR3: TGTGCCAGCAGCTCAGCTGGAACCGGGGAGCTGTTTTTT. V gene TRBV7-6 combines with J gene TRBJ2-2; D uncertain. The CDR3 consists of 13 residues. Trimming pared 4 bases from V and 5 bases from J, leaving 8 bases between. Germline values: CDR1 SGHVS, CDR2 FNYEAQ. Drawing the rest from reference TRBV7-6 and TRBJ2-2, the complete variable domain is GAGVSQSPRYKVTKRGQDVALRCDPISGHVSLYWYRQALGQGPEFLTYFNYEAQQDKSGLPNDRFSAERPEGSISTLTIQRTEQRDSAMYRCASSSAGTGELFFGEGSRLTVL.

J is TRBJ2-7 and V is TRBV19, with 9 positions matching TRBD1. The V gene's germline CDR1 is LNHDA and CDR2 SQIVND (reference sequence). Trimming cost V 7 bases and J 7 bases; bases outside gene matches: 8. The CDR3 covers 13 residues. DNA for the CDR3: TGTGCCAGTAAAAGGACAGGGGTAGGTGAGCAGTACTTC. Encoded protein: CASKRTGVGEQYF. The full variable domain, its missing parts supplied by reference TRBV19 and TRBJ2-7, is DGGITQSPKYLFRKEGQNVTLSCEQNLNHDAMYWYRQDPGQGLRLIYYSQIVNDFQKGDIAEGYSVSREKKESFPLTVTSAQKNPTAFYLCASKRTGVGEQYFGPGTRLTVT.

V is TRBV13 and J is TRBJ2-2; no clear D gene. The CDR3 has 16 amino acids. V dropped 2 bases and J dropped 2 bases, with 12 bases sitting between them. Germline V gene data show CDR1 as PRHDT and CDR2 as FYEKMQ (reference sequence). CDR3 protein: CASSLPTMGNTGELFF. For the CDR3, the DNA is TGTGCCAGCAGCTTACCCACGATGGGCAACACCGGGGAGCTGTTTTTT.

The rearrangement uses TRBV5-5 and TRBJ2-7; D possibly corresponds to TRBD1 (6 bases). Trimming took 1 base from V and 2 from J, leaving 13 bases between them. The CDR3 sequence is 15 residues long. The germline V gene encodes CDR1 SGHKS and CDR2 YYEKEE (reference sequence). The CDR3 is CASSLLGTQAYEQYF. In nucleotides, the CDR3 is TGTGCCAGCAGCTTGTTAGGGACACAGGCCTACGAGCAGTACTTC.

This clone appeared once. The chain carries TRBV5-6 and TRBJ2-5; no definite D call. The CDR3 totals 12 residues. V lost 4 bases and J 3 bases, leaving 7 bases between the germline ends. The germline gives CDR1 SGHDT, CDR2 YYEEEE. The CDR3 region has the DNA TGTGCCAGCAGCGTCCGGGAAGAGACCCAGTACTTC. This encodes CASSVREETQYF. The entire variable domain, with the rest obtained from reference TRBV5-6 and TRBJ2-5, is as follows: DAGVTQSPTHLIKTRGQQVTLRCSPKSGHDTVSWYQQALGQGPQFIFQYYEEEERQRGNFPDRFSGHQFPNYSSELNVNALLLGDSALYLCASSVREETQYFGPGTRLLVL.

CDR3 residues: CASSLGWGQGSYEQYF. As DNA, the CDR3 is TGTGCCAGCAGCTTAGGGTGGGGACAGGGATCCTACGAGCAGTACTTC. The V call is TRBV13, the J call TRBJ2-7, with 9 bases identical to TRBD1. Germline-derived CDR1 and CDR2 are PRHDT and FYEKMQ (reference sequence). V shed 0 bases, J shed 1 base, and the junction held 4 bases outside the gene matches. This CDR3 spans 16 amino acids.